These 14 T cell receptor beta chains share one sample of origin, sequenced in a study of T cell repertoires in cytomegalovirus infection (dated by TCRdb to between 2018 and 2020). Instrument on record: Illumina HiSeq 1500. In TCRdb, the public reads were trimmed at Q25 with fastp and aligned with MiXCR, with productive beta chains retained. Each CDR3 protein appears once, grouped with its most common genes and DNA. Present in this sample are 230,000 or so distinct CDR3 sequences, roughly two fifths of which were seen just once. 55% to 60% of the sample is in the top ten clones. No antigen has been identified for these receptors. Read against the paper, the sample's treatment or condition label means: in vitro stimulation with specific CMV peptide epitopes to enrich CMV-specific T cells. The sequences come from CD8+ T cells from cultured PBMCs, collected from culture after CMV antigen stimulation. These receptor sequences come from a human donor in good health (CMV status not recorded). Some clones in this sample may be carry-over from other donors' samples.

The gene calls are TRBV28 and TRBJ2-3; D is uncertain. Trimming shortened V by 2 bases and J by 3 bases, and 12 bases separated the two germline ends. The germline CDR1 and CDR2 sequences are MDHEN and SYDVKM. The CDR3 has 15 residues. Written as DNA, the CDR3 is TGTGCCAGCAGTTTACTGGCCCGGGCGACAGATACGCAGTATTTT. It yields the protein CASSLLARATDTQYF.

The V call is TRBV6-2 or TRBV6-3, the J call TRBJ2-2, with D possibly being TRBD2 (6 bases). Trimming pared 4 bases from V and 9 bases from J, leaving 12 bases between. The CDR3 has 13 residues. CDR1 and CDR2 (germline): MNHEY, SVGEGT. CDR3 residues: CASSSASVRELFF. The DNA of the CDR3 is TGTGCCAGCAGTTCGGCTAGCGTGCGGGAGCTGTTTTTT.

This clonotype came up a few times. The genes are TRBV2 and TRBJ2-6, with D unclear. CDR1 is SNHLY, CDR2 FYNNEI, per germline. Trimming stripped 10 bases from V and 1 base from J, with 17 bases between. This CDR3 comprises 16 residues. The CDR3 DNA is TGTGCCATGCCGGTCAGCCCCGGGTCTGGGGCCAACGTCCTGACTTTC. Protein product: CAMPVSPGSGANVLTF.

This clonotype has a handful of counts. The chain has TRBV12-3 or TRBV12-4 and TRBJ1-2; D is perhaps TRBD1 (5 bases). The V end was cut by 2 bases, the J end by 6 bases, with 19 bases between. This CDR3 region has 16 residues. For the CDR3, the DNA is TGTGCCAGCAGTTTATATGTCCTGGGGGATGTGAATGGCTACACCTTC. Translating gives CASSLYVLGDVNGYTF.

This clonotype was counted only a few times. Here the CDR3 reads CASSLSQTGELFF. In nucleotides, the CDR3 is TGTGCCAGCAGTTTATCTCAAACCGGGGAGCTGTTTTTT. The J gene is TRBJ2-2, the V gene TRBV27, with D hard to call. This CDR3 spans 13 amino acids. Germline V gives CDR1 MNHEY, CDR2 SMNVEV (reference sequence). V lost 0 bases, J lost 5 bases, and 4 bases lay in between.

This chain joins TRBV7-6 and TRBJ1-1; 9 bases are shared with TRBD1. The V and J ends lost 1 base and 6 bases, in that order; junction bases with no gene match: 6. Germline lookup yields CDR1 SGHVS and CDR2 FNYEAQ. The CDR3 runs to 15 residues. CDR3 coding DNA: TGTGCCAGCAGCTTAGAAGGGACAGGGAGGGCTGAAGCTTTCTTT. This encodes CASSLEGTGRAEAFF.

The chain has TRBV12-3 or TRBV12-4 and TRBJ2-1, with 11 positions matching TRBD2. Trimming removed 6 bases from V and 9 bases from J; junction bases left unmatched: 13. The CDR3 is 16 amino acids. CDR3 sequence: CASRPMPSGGWGEQFF. The CDR3, as DNA: TGTGCCAGCAGACCGATGCCTAGCGGGGGGTGGGGTGAGCAGTTCTTC.

The chain couples TRBV11-1 to TRBJ2-6, with D possibly matching TRBD1 (6 bases). Germline V gene data show CDR1 as SGHAT and CDR2 as FQDESV (reference sequence). V lost 1 base, J lost 4 bases, and 14 bases lay in between. The length of the CDR3 is 17 residues. CDR3 loop: CASSLDNRVRGANVLTF. CDR3 coding DNA: TGTGCCAGCAGCTTAGATAACAGGGTGAGAGGGGCCAACGTCCTGACTTTC.

This clonotype was counted a few times. The CDR3 DNA sequence: TGTGCCAGCAGCTCCGGGGGGCTTCACGAGCAGTTCTTC. This encodes CASSSGGLHEQFF. The chain has TRBV5-6 and TRBJ2-1, with D perhaps matching TRBD2 (7 bases). Between the trimmed V and J ends, which lost 3 bases and 10 bases, there was a span of 14 bases. Germline V gene lookup returns CDR1 SGHDT and CDR2 YYEEEE. This CDR3 contains 13 residues. The whole variable domain, remainder taken from reference TRBV5-6 and TRBJ2-1, is DAGVTQSPTHLIKTRGQQVTLRCSPKSGHDTVSWYQQALGQGPQFIFQYYEEEERQRGNFPDRFSGHQFPNYSSELNVNALLLGDSALYLCASSSGGLHEQFFGPGTRLTVL.

This clonotype was observed a few times. The rearrangement links TRBV2 to TRBJ1-1; maybe TRBD1 (6 bases). Germline V gene data show CDR1 as SNHLY and CDR2 as FYNNEI. V was shortened by 3 bases and J by 0 bases, with 14 bases between the two germline ends. This CDR3 has 16 residues. The chain's CDR3 is CASSEEQGGLNTEAFF. In DNA, the CDR3 is TGTGCCAGCAGTGAGGAACAGGGTGGTTTGAACACTGAAGCTTTCTTT. Full variable domain (remainder filled in from reference TRBV2 and TRBJ1-1): EPEVTQTPSHQVTQMGQEVILRCVPISNHLYFYWYRQILGQKVEFLVSFYNNEISEKSEIFDDQFSVERPDGSNFTLKIRSTKLEDSAMYFCASSEEQGGLNTEAFFGQGTRLTVV.

The chain uses TRBV20-1 and TRBJ2-3; 11 bases agree with TRBD1. The CDR3 loop spans 17 amino acids. Germline assignment: CDR1 DFQATT and CDR2 SNEGSKA (reference sequence). The trim removed 1 base at V and 1 base at J, leaving 7 bases unmatched. The CDR3 DNA reads TGCAGTGCTAGAGTTCCGGGACAGGGGGTCGGCACAGATACGCAGTATTTT. Translating it yields CSARVPGQGVGTDTQYF.

This chain joins TRBV7-6 and TRBJ1-1; D is possibly TRBD1 (6 bases). Germline V gene lookup returns CDR1 SGHVS and CDR2 FNYEAQ. CDR3 size: 13 residues. Between the trimmed V and J ends, which lost 4 bases and 5 bases, there was a span of 11 bases. CDR3 sequence: CASSSTGRTEAFF. Written as DNA, the CDR3 is TGTGCCAGCAGCTCTACAGGGCGAACTGAAGCTTTCTTT.

This clonotype appeared a few times. CDR3 DNA sequence: TGTGCCAGTAGTTTCCGTCACTCAGATACGCAGTATTTT. Translation gives CASSFRHSDTQYF. The rearrangement joins TRBV19 to TRBJ2-3; D remains unclear. Germline-derived CDR1 and CDR2 are LNHDA and SQIVND (reference sequence). This CDR3 spans 13 amino acids. V was trimmed by 5 bases and J by 4 bases, leaving 10 bases between them.

The rearrangement uses TRBV7-2 and TRBJ2-1; possible D gene TRBD1, 6 bases. The V end lost 4 bases, the J end lost 0 bases, and 25 bases lay between the germline ends. Germline CDR1 and CDR2: SGHTA and FQGNSA. The CDR3 runs 20 residues. The CDR3: CASSSRPTLRQASSYNEQFF. CDR3 nucleotide sequence: TGTGCCAGCAGCTCCCGACCAACCTTAAGACAGGCGAGCTCCTACAATGAGCAGTTCTTC.